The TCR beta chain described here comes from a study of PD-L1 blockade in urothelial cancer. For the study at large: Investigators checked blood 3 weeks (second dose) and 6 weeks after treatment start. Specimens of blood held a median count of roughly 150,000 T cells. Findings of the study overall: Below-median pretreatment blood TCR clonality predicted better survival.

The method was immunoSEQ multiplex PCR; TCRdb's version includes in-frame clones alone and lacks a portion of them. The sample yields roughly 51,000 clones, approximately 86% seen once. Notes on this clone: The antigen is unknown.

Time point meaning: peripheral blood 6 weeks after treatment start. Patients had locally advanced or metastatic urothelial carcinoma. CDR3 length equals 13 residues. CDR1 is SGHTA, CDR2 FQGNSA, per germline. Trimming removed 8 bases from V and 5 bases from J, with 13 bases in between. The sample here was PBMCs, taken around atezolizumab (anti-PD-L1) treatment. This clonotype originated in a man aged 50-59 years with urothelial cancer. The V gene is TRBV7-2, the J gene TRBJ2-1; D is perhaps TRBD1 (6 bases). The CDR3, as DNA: TGTGCCAGCTCCAGGGGCCCCCACAATGAGCAGTTCTTC. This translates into CASSRGPHNEQFF.